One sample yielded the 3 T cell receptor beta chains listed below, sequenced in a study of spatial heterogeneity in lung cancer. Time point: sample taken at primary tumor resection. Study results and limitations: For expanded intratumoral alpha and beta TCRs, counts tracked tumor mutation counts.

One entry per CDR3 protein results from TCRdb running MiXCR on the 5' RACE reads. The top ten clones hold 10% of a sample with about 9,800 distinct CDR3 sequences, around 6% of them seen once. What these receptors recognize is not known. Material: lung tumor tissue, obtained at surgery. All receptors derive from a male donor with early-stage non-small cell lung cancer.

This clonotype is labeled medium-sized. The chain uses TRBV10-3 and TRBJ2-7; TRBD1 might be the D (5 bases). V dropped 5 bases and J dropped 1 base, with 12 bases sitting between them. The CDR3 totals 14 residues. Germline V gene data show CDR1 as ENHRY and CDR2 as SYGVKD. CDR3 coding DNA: TGTGCCATCAGTCCCTCGCGACAGTCCTACGAGCAGTACTTC. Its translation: CAISPSRQSYEQYF.

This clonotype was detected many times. CDR3 region: CASSQVGSSDTSKNIQYF. CDR3 DNA sequence: TGTGCCAGCAGCCAAGTTGGGTCCTCGGACACGTCCAAAAACATTCAGTACTTC. The V and J genes are TRBV14 and TRBJ2-4; possible D gene TRBD1, 5 bases. V was pared by 1 base and J by 2 bases, with 18 bases between. The CDR3 has 18 amino acids. Germline CDR1 SGHDN, CDR2 FVKESK. The full variable domain, with the rest looked up from reference TRBV14 and TRBJ2-4, is EAGVTQFPSHSVIEKGQTVTLRCDPISGHDNLYWYRRVMGKEIKFLLHFVKESKQDESGMPNNRFLAERTGGTYSTLKVQPAELEDSGVYFCASSQVGSSDTSKNIQYFGAGTRLSVL.

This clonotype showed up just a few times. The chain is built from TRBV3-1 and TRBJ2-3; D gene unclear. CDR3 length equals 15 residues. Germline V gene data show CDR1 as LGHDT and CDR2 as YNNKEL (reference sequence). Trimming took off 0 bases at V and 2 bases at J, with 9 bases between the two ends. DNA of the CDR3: TGTGCCAGCAGCCAAGACTATGGGGACACAGATACGCAGTATTTT. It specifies CASSQDYGDTDTQYF.